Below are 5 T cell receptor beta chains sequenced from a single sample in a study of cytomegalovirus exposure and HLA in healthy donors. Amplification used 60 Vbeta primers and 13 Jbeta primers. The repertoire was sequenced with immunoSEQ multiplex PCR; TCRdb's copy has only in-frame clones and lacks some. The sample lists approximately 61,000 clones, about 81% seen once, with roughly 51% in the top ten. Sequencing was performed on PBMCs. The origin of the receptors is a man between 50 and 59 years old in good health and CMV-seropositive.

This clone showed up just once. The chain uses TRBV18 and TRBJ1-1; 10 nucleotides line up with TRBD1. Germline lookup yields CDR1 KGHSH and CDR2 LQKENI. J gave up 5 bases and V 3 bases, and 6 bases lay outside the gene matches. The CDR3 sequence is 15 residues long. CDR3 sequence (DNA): TGTGCCAGCTCACCCTCGACAGGGGGCTTGACTGAAGCTTTCTTT. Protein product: CASSPSTGGLTEAFF.

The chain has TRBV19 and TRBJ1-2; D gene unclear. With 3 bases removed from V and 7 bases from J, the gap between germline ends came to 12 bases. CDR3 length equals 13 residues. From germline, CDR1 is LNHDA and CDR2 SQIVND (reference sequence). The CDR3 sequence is CASSITSRGGYTF. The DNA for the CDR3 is TGTGCCAGTAGTATCACGTCCCGAGGTGGCTACACCTTC.

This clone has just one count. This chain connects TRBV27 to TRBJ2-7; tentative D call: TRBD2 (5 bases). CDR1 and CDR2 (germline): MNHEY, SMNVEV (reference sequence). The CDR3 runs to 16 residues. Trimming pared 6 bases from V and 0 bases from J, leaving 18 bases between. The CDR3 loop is CASSWESGGSSYEQYF. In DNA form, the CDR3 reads TGTGCCAGCAGCTGGGAAAGCGGAGGAAGCTCCTACGAGCAGTACTTC.

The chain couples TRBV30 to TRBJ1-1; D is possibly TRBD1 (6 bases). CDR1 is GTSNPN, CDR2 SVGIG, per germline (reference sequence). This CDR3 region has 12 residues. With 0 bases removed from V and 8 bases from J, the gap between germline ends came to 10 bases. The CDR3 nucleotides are TGTGCCTGGAGTGTAGGGGGAAACGAAGCTTTCTTT. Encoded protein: CAWSVGGNEAFF.

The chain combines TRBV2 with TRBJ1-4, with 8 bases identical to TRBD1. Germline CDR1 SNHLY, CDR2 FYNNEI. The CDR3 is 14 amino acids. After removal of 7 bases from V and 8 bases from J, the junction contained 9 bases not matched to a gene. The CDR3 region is CASTTGTGDEKLFF. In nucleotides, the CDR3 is TGTGCCAGCACTACCGGGACAGGAGACGAAAAACTGTTTTTT.